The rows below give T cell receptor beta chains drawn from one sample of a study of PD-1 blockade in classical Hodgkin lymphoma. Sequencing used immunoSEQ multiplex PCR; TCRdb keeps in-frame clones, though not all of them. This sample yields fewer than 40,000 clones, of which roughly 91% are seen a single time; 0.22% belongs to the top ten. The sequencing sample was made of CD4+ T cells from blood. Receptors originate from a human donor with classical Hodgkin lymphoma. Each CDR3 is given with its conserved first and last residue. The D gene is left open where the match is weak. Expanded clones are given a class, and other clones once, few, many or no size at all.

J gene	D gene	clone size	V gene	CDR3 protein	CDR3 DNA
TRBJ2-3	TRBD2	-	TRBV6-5	CASRSGSRGDTQYF	TGTGCCAGCAGAAGCGGGAGTCGGGGGGATACGCAGTATTTT
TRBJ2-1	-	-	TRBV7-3	CASSPYGGRYEQFF	TGTGCCAGCAGCCCCTACGGCGGGCGCTATGAGCAGTTCTTC
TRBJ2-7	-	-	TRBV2	CASSVRGNEQYF	TGTGCCAGCAGTGTTCGCGGGAACGAGCAGTACTTC
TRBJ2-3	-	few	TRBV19	CASSRMNPSTDTQYF	TGTGCCAGTAGTAGAATGAACCCTAGCACAGATACGCAGTATTTT
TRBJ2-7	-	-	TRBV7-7	CASSLGRAYEQYF	TGTGCCAGCAGCTTAGGTCGAGCCTACGAGCAGTACTTC
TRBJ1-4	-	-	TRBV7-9	CASSLATATNEKLFF	TGTGCCAGCAGCTTAGCGACAGCAACTAATGAAAAACTGTTTTTT
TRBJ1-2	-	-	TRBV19	CASSIQTSNYGYTF	TGTGCCAGTAGTATTCAAACATCTAACTATGGCTACACCTTC
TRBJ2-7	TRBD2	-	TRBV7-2	CASGRSGRTYEQYF	TGTGCCAGCGGCCGTAGCGGGCGAACCTACGAGCAGTACTTC
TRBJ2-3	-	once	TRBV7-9	CASSFHRETDTQYF	TGTGCCAGCAGCTTCCATAGGGAAACAGATACGCAGTATTTT
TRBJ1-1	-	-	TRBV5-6	CASSLRGAGNTEAFF	TGTGCCAGCAGCTTGCGGGGGGCGGGGAACACTGAAGCTTTCTTT
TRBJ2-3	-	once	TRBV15	CATSRDPTGTDTQYF	TGTGCCACCAGCAGAGACCCCACGGGGACAGATACGCAGTATTTT
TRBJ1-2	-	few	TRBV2	CASSEAVYGYTF	TGTGCCAGCAGTGAGGCGGTCTATGGCTACACCTTC
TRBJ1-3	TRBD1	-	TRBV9	CASSPQGTVSGNTIYF	TGTGCCAGCAGCCCACAGGGGACCGTCTCTGGAAACACCATATATTTT
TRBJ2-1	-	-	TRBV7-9	CASSSSGDYNEQFF	TGTGCCAGCAGCTCCTCCGGGGATTACAATGAGCAGTTCTTC
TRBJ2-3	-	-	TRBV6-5	CASSPGLLSTDTQYF	TGTGCCAGCAGTCCGGGCCTCCTTAGCACAGATACGCAGTATTTT
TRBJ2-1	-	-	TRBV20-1	CSAVVAGEQFF	TGCAGTGCCGTCGTGGCCGGTGAGCAGTTCTTC
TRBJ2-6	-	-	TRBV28	CASISGPGANVLTF	TGTGCCAGCATATCGGGGCCTGGGGCCAACGTCCTGACTTTC
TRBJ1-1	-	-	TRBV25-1	CASSESRATGTEAFF	TGTGCCAGCAGTGAATCGCGCGCAACCGGCACTGAAGCTTTCTTT
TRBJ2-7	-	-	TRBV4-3	CASSQDLQGTYEQYF	TGCGCCAGCAGCCAAGATCTGCAGGGAACTTACGAGCAGTACTTC
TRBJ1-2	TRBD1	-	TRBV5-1	CASSLDRGSYGYTF	TGCGCCAGCAGCCTGGACAGGGGTAGCTATGGCTACACCTTC
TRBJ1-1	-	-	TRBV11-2	CASSLNEAFF	TGTGCCAGCAGCTTAAATGAAGCTTTCTTT
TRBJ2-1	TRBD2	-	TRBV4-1	CASSQDLRGVYNEQFF	TGCGCCAGCAGCCAAGATTTGCGGGGGGTCTACAATGAGCAGTTCTTC
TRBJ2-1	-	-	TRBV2	CASSTGKQFF	TGTGCCAGCAGTACTGGGAAGCAGTTCTTC
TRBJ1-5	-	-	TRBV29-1	CSVQSGGSNQPQHF	TGCAGCGTTCAAAGCGGCGGCAGCAATCAGCCCCAGCATTTT
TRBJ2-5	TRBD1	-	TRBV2	CASSADRILQETQYF	TGTGCCAGCAGTGCGGACAGGATACTCCAAGAGACCCAGTACTTC
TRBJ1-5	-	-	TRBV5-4	CASSQGGVAFQPQHF	TGTGCCAGCAGCCAAGGAGGGGTTGCCTTCCAGCCCCAGCATTTT
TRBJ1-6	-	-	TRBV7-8	CASNREGAWNSPLHF	TGTGCCAGTAACAGGGAGGGTGCTTGGAATTCACCCCTCCACTTT